This is a list of T cell receptor beta chains from one sample in a study of identifying expanded T cells in peripheral blood. The protocol was immunoSEQ multiplex PCR, while the TCRdb copy is restricted to in-frame clones and leaves out a portion. Among about 78,000 clones listed, 80% to 90% were seen once. The sequenced material came from blood. The receptors stem from a person between 18 and 75 years old in good health. CDR3s include the opening cysteine and the closing phenylalanine or tryptophan. D genes are given only for firm matches. Size values are once, few and many counts, or a class for expanded clones, and some rows have none.

d_call: -
clone_size: -
j_call: TRBJ2-7
v_call: TRBV7-2
cdr3_aa: CASSFGSSYEQYF
cdr3_nt: TGTGCCAGCAGCTTCGGGAGCTCCTACGAGCAGTACTTC

d_call: -
clone_size: -
j_call: TRBJ2-7
v_call: TRBV13
cdr3_aa: CASSLDTASEQYF
cdr3_nt: TGTGCCAGCAGCTTAGACACTGCCTCCGAGCAGTACTTC

d_call: TRBD2
clone_size: -
j_call: TRBJ2-1
v_call: TRBV28
cdr3_aa: CASTGTSGRFEQFF
cdr3_nt: TGTGCCAGCACCGGGACTAGCGGGAGGTTTGAGCAGTTCTTC

d_call: TRBD2
clone_size: -
j_call: TRBJ2-1
v_call: TRBV5-6
cdr3_aa: CASSLGSAGRAWNEQFF
cdr3_nt: TGTGCCAGCAGCTTGGGCTCAGCGGGGAGGGCGTGGAATGAGCAGTTCTTC

d_call: -
clone_size: -
j_call: TRBJ2-7
v_call: TRBV7-9
cdr3_aa: CASSFGRNEQYF
cdr3_nt: TGTGCCAGCAGCTTCGGACGGAACGAGCAGTACTTC

d_call: TRBD2
clone_size: few
j_call: TRBJ2-3
v_call: TRBV27
cdr3_aa: CASSIGLAGVADTQYF
cdr3_nt: TGTGCCAGCAGTATAGGACTAGCGGGAGTAGCAGATACGCAGTATTTT

d_call: -
clone_size: -
j_call: TRBJ1-1
v_call: TRBV19
cdr3_aa: CASSSQGGIDTEAFF
cdr3_nt: TGTGCCAGTAGTAGCCAGGGAGGGATCGACACTGAAGCTTTCTTT

d_call: -
clone_size: -
j_call: TRBJ2-3
v_call: TRBV21-1
cdr3_aa: CASSKGTDTQYF
cdr3_nt: TGTGCCAGCAGCAAAGGTACCGATACGCAGTATTTT

d_call: -
clone_size: -
j_call: TRBJ2-3
v_call: TRBV4-1
cdr3_aa: CASSQDPSTDTQYF
cdr3_nt: TGCGCCAGCAGCCAAGATCCGAGCACAGATACGCAGTATTTT

d_call: -
clone_size: -
j_call: TRBJ2-7
v_call: TRBV29-1
cdr3_aa: CSVEVGGGPYF
cdr3_nt: TGCAGCGTTGAGGTGGGAGGGGGCCCTTACTTC

d_call: -
clone_size: -
j_call: TRBJ2-2
v_call: TRBV28
cdr3_aa: CASSPLYRDTNTGELFF
cdr3_nt: TGTGCCAGCAGTCCCCTATACCGGGACACCAACACCGGGGAGCTGTTTTTT

d_call: -
clone_size: -
j_call: TRBJ1-1
v_call: TRBV7-8
cdr3_aa: CASSLAGGNTEAFF
cdr3_nt: TGTGCCAGCAGCTTAGCGGGGGGGAACACTGAAGCTTTCTTT

d_call: -
clone_size: -
j_call: TRBJ1-1
v_call: TRBV19
cdr3_aa: CASSGLRNTEAFF
cdr3_nt: TGTGCCAGCTCGGGACTCCGGAACACTGAAGCTTTCTTT

d_call: -
clone_size: -
j_call: TRBJ2-1
v_call: TRBV9
cdr3_aa: CASSLTGQGGEQFF
cdr3_nt: TGTGCCAGCAGCCTAACGGGGCAGGGTGGTGAGCAGTTCTTC

d_call: TRBD2
clone_size: once
j_call: TRBJ2-3
v_call: TRBV7-9
cdr3_aa: CASSPGSGTGTDTQYF
cdr3_nt: TGTGCCAGCAGCCCCGGGAGCGGGACTGGCACAGATACGCAGTATTTT

d_call: -
clone_size: -
j_call: TRBJ1-2
v_call: TRBV11-3
cdr3_aa: CASREGSNGYTF
cdr3_nt: TGTGCCAGCAGGGAGGGTTCCAATGGCTACACCTTC

d_call: TRBD1
clone_size: -
j_call: TRBJ2-3
v_call: TRBV11-2
cdr3_aa: CASRPSGTGLPDTQYF
cdr3_nt: TGTGCCAGCAGACCGTCCGGGACAGGTCTTCCAGATACGCAGTATTTT

d_call: -
clone_size: -
j_call: TRBJ2-5
v_call: TRBV4-3
cdr3_aa: CASSQAGVQETQYF
cdr3_nt: TGCGCCAGCAGTCAGGCAGGGGTCCAAGAGACCCAGTACTTC

d_call: TRBD1
clone_size: -
j_call: TRBJ2-3
v_call: TRBV7-7
cdr3_aa: CASSLGTGSTDTQYF
cdr3_nt: TGTGCTAGCAGCCTTGGGACAGGTAGCACAGATACGCAGTATTTT

d_call: -
clone_size: -
j_call: TRBJ2-2
v_call: TRBV9
cdr3_aa: CASSVGGQNTGELFF
cdr3_nt: TGTGCCAGCAGCGTAGGGGGGCAAAACACCGGGGAGCTGTTTTTT

d_call: -
clone_size: -
j_call: TRBJ1-6
v_call: TRBV7-2
cdr3_aa: CASSTWGSDSPLHF
cdr3_nt: TGTGCCAGCAGCACCTGGGGATCTGATTCACCCCTCCACTTT

d_call: -
clone_size: -
j_call: TRBJ2-7
v_call: TRBV19
cdr3_aa: CASSPLRQGRGSYEQYF
cdr3_nt: TGTGCCAGTAGTCCCCTCCGACAGGGGAGGGGGTCCTACGAGCAGTACTTC

d_call: -
clone_size: -
j_call: TRBJ1-1
v_call: TRBV10-3
cdr3_aa: CAISEGRELSEAFF
cdr3_nt: TGTGCCATCAGTGAGGGCAGGGAACTAAGTGAAGCTTTCTTT

d_call: -
clone_size: -
j_call: TRBJ1-5
v_call: TRBV28
cdr3_aa: CASSLSGLQPQHF
cdr3_nt: TGTGCCAGCAGTTTATCCGGGCTTCAGCCCCAGCATTTT

d_call: TRBD1
clone_size: -
j_call: TRBJ2-2
v_call: TRBV13
cdr3_aa: CASSSGQGRAGELFF
cdr3_nt: TGTGCCAGCAGCTCGGGACAGGGTAGAGCCGGGGAGCTGTTTTTT

d_call: TRBD1
clone_size: -
j_call: TRBJ1-5
v_call: TRBV28
cdr3_aa: CASSPRQGYQPQHF
cdr3_nt: TGTGCCAGCAGTCCCCGACAGGGGTATCAGCCCCAGCATTTT

d_call: TRBD1
clone_size: -
j_call: TRBJ1-5
v_call: TRBV6-6
cdr3_aa: CASRLGQGVKPQHF
cdr3_nt: TGTGCCAGCAGACTGGGACAGGGAGTAAAGCCCCAGCATTTT

d_call: TRBD1
clone_size: few
j_call: TRBJ2-5
v_call: TRBV18
cdr3_aa: CASSPPGQWETQYF
cdr3_nt: TGTGCCAGCTCACCACCGGGACAGTGGGAGACCCAGTACTTC

d_call: -
clone_size: -
j_call: TRBJ1-2
v_call: TRBV7-3
cdr3_aa: CASSLQPTSNYGYTF
cdr3_nt: TGTGCCAGCAGCTTACAGCCCACTTCTAACTATGGCTACACCTTC

d_call: -
clone_size: -
j_call: TRBJ2-4
v_call: TRBV7-9
cdr3_aa: CASSFDKNIQYF
cdr3_nt: TGTGCCAGCAGCTTTGACAAAAACATTCAGTACTTC

d_call: TRBD1
clone_size: -
j_call: TRBJ1-5
v_call: TRBV10-3
cdr3_aa: CAISDPGQGTTFSNQPQHF
cdr3_nt: TGTGCCATCAGTGACCCCGGACAGGGAACTACCTTTAGCAATCAGCCCCAGCATTTT

d_call: -
clone_size: -
j_call: TRBJ2-3
v_call: TRBV2
cdr3_aa: CASSEAPLASTDTQYF
cdr3_nt: TGTGCCAGCAGTGAAGCGCCACTAGCAAGCACAGATACGCAGTATTTT

d_call: -
clone_size: -
j_call: TRBJ2-1
v_call: TRBV28
cdr3_aa: CASSQIGLAAYNEQFF
cdr3_nt: TGTGCCAGCAGTCAAATAGGGTTAGCGGCCTACAATGAGCAGTTCTTC

d_call: -
clone_size: -
j_call: TRBJ2-2
v_call: TRBV7-2
cdr3_aa: CASTLLEFGELFF
cdr3_nt: TGTGCCAGCACCCTCCTGGAGTTCGGGGAGCTGTTTTTT

d_call: -
clone_size: -
j_call: TRBJ2-2
v_call: TRBV5-6
cdr3_aa: CASSPSPGRWNTGELFF
cdr3_nt: TGTGCCAGCAGCCCAAGTCCGGGACGATGGAACACCGGGGAGCTGTTTTTT

d_call: TRBD2
clone_size: -
j_call: TRBJ2-7
v_call: TRBV4-1
cdr3_aa: CASSQEASGMGEQYF
cdr3_nt: TGCGCCAGCAGCCAAGAAGCTAGCGGGATGGGGGAGCAGTACTTC

d_call: -
clone_size: -
j_call: TRBJ1-2
v_call: TRBV29-1
cdr3_aa: CSVEGRDYGYTF
cdr3_nt: TGCAGCGTTGAAGGCCGGGACTATGGCTACACCTTC

d_call: -
clone_size: -
j_call: TRBJ2-1
v_call: TRBV10-3
cdr3_aa: CAISEPTGTHEQFF
cdr3_nt: TGTGCCATCAGTGAACCAACAGGGACGCATGAGCAGTTCTTC

d_call: -
clone_size: -
j_call: TRBJ2-7
v_call: TRBV4-2
cdr3_aa: CASSQDWISYEQYF
cdr3_nt: TGTGCCAGCAGCCAAGATTGGATCTCCTACGAGCAGTACTTC

d_call: -
clone_size: -
j_call: TRBJ2-7
v_call: TRBV19
cdr3_aa: CASSIMAGDAYEQYF
cdr3_nt: TGTGCCAGTAGTATAATGGCAGGAGATGCCTACGAGCAGTACTTC

d_call: -
clone_size: -
j_call: TRBJ2-1
v_call: TRBV5-4
cdr3_aa: CASSLTGLYNEQFF
cdr3_nt: TGTGCCAGCAGCTTGACCGGTCTCTACAATGAGCAGTTCTTC

d_call: -
clone_size: -
j_call: TRBJ2-1
v_call: TRBV6-1
cdr3_aa: CASSVNGGLNNEQFF
cdr3_nt: TGTGCCAGCAGTGTAAATGGCGGTCTCAACAATGAGCAGTTCTTC

d_call: -
clone_size: few
j_call: TRBJ2-5
v_call: TRBV6-1
cdr3_aa: CASRGRGKETQYF
cdr3_nt: TGTGCCAGCAGGGGGAGAGGGAAAGAGACCCAGTACTTC

d_call: TRBD1
clone_size: -
j_call: TRBJ1-6
v_call: TRBV15
cdr3_aa: CAGGTDYNSPLHF
cdr3_nt: TGTGCCGGTGGGACAGACTATAATTCACCCCTCCACTTT

d_call: -
clone_size: few
j_call: TRBJ1-2
v_call: TRBV10-3
cdr3_aa: CAISEVKNYGYTF
cdr3_nt: TGTGCCATCAGTGAGGTAAAAAACTATGGCTACACCTTC

d_call: TRBD1
clone_size: -
j_call: TRBJ1-1
v_call: TRBV5-8
cdr3_aa: CASSLPGTANTEAFF
cdr3_nt: TGTGCCAGCAGCTTACCAGGGACAGCGAACACTGAAGCTTTCTTT

d_call: -
clone_size: -
j_call: TRBJ2-7
v_call: TRBV6-1
cdr3_aa: CACRPRASSYEQYF
cdr3_nt: TGTGCCTGTCGTCCGAGAGCCTCCTCCTACGAGCAGTACTTC

d_call: -
clone_size: -
j_call: TRBJ2-1
v_call: TRBV4-3
cdr3_aa: CASSQDGDPSSYNEQFF
cdr3_nt: TGCGCCAGCAGCCAAGATGGGGACCCGAGCTCCTACAATGAGCAGTTCTTC

d_call: -
clone_size: few
j_call: TRBJ2-3
v_call: TRBV19
cdr3_aa: CASSGSDTQYF
cdr3_nt: TGTGCCAGTAGTGGGTCAGATACGCAGTATTTT

d_call: -
clone_size: -
j_call: TRBJ2-5
v_call: TRBV27
cdr3_aa: CASGQETQYF
cdr3_nt: TGTGCCAGCGGTCAAGAGACCCAGTACTTC

d_call: TRBD1
clone_size: few
j_call: TRBJ1-5
v_call: TRBV7-2
cdr3_aa: CASSWDRGDQPQHF
cdr3_nt: TGTGCCAGCAGCTGGGACAGGGGGGATCAGCCCCAGCATTTT

d_call: -
clone_size: -
j_call: TRBJ2-1
v_call: TRBV4-3
cdr3_aa: CASSQEIPRVPYNEQFF
cdr3_nt: TGCGCCAGCAGCCAAGAAATCCCTAGGGTGCCCTACAATGAGCAGTTCTTC

d_call: -
clone_size: -
j_call: TRBJ1-5
v_call: TRBV18
cdr3_aa: CASAQANNQPQHF
cdr3_nt: TGTGCCAGCGCACAGGCGAACAATCAGCCCCAGCATTTT